This TCR beta chain originates from a study of metastatic and nonmetastatic thyroid tumors. All patients were treatment-naive before thyroid surgery. Original handling: Building a distant-metastasis classifier for papillary thyroid cancer drew on CDR3 differences across clinicopathological groups. TCRdb reanalyzed the PCR reads with MiXCR. TCRdb's processing, not the authors' own work, is the source of the V and J calls. The sample comprises 40,000 or so clones, 26% of which are singletons, and 9.6% rests with the top ten. By frequency in the sample, this clone is medium-sized. The sample taken for sequencing was blood. The sequence derives from a female donor with papillary thyroid cancer or a benign thyroid nodule (not recorded which). Some clones in this sample may be carry-over from other donors' samples.

CDR3 coding DNA: TGTGCCAGCAGTGAAGCCGGGACAGGGAGGGAGCAGTACTTC. Protein product: CASSEAGTGREQYF. The J gene is TRBJ2-7, the V gene TRBV6-1, with 9 bases matching TRBD1. With 0 bases clipped from V and 7 bases from J, the junction kept 4 bases outside the gene matches. CDR1 and CDR2 from the germline V gene are MNHNS and SASEGT. This CDR3 spans 14 amino acids.